What follows are 29 T cell receptor beta chains derived from one specimen sequenced in a study of T cells in Graves' hyperthyroidism and ophthalmopathy. Researchers amplified the TCR beta CDR3 regions from RNA transcripts. The HTBI primer set served for first-round RT-PCR of the TCR CDR3. TCRdb redid the calling of the multiplex PCR reads with MiXCR, one entry per CDR3 protein. Here the sample spans over 150,000 distinct CDR3 sequences, roughly a sixth being singletons. The sample was blood. All receptors come from a woman in her forties or fifties with Graves' hyperthyroidism.

In its sample, this clonotype was seen a few times. With a much larger clone just one base away, this may be a read error. The rearrangement joins TRBV27 to TRBJ2-7; the match to TRBD1 covers 8 bases. Germline V gives CDR1 MNHEY, CDR2 SMNVEV (reference sequence). With 2 bases clipped from V and 6 bases from J, the junction kept 15 bases outside the gene matches. The CDR3 contains 17 residues. The CDR3 nucleotides read TGTGCCAGCAGTTTAGGGTTGGCAGGGGGCATACCCTGCGAGCAGTACTTC. Residues: CASSLGLAGGIPCEQYF.

The chain combines TRBV20-1 with TRBJ1-5; 7 bases are a match to TRBD1. CDR1 and CDR2 (germline): DFQATT, SNEGSKA (reference sequence). V lost 0 bases, J lost 5 bases, and 4 bases stayed unmatched. The CDR3 extends over 14 amino acids. CDR3 amino acids: CSARDPTGDQPQHF. As DNA, the CDR3 is TGCAGTGCTAGAGATCCCACAGGGGATCAGCCCCAGCATTTT.

The sample holds many counts of this clonotype. The chain joins TRBV29-1 to TRBJ2-1; 11 bases are a match to TRBD2. The CDR3 contains 16 residues. Germline assignment: CDR1 SQVTM and CDR2 ANQGSEA. Germline trimming cut 1 base from V and 9 bases from J; bases unmatched to any gene: 11. The CDR3 here is CSVEVVGSGRAIEQFF. The DNA for the CDR3 is TGCAGCGTTGAAGTCGTAGGTAGCGGGAGGGCCATTGAGCAGTTCTTC.

This rearrangement joins TRBV11-2 to TRBJ2-3, with D uncertain. This CDR3 spans 14 amino acids. CDR1 is SGHAT and CDR2 is FQNNGV in the germline V gene. Trimming took off 2 bases at V and 3 bases at J, with 9 bases between the two ends. The chain's CDR3 is CASSLMAETDTQYF. DNA of the CDR3: TGTGCCAGCAGCTTAATGGCGGAAACAGATACGCAGTATTTT.

Concerning this clonotype itself: Since a much larger clone is just one base distant, this may be a read error. This chain links TRBV18 with TRBJ1-4; 8 bases map to TRBD1. CDR3 length equals 14 residues. The junction had 6 bases not matched to a gene; V was cut back by 8 bases and J by 4 bases. Germline assignment: CDR1 KGHSH and CDR2 LQKENI. The CDR3 coding sequence is TGTGCCAGCCACCGGGACAGGAATAATGAAAAACTGTTTTTT. Its protein is CASHRDRNNEKLFF.

This clonotype was detected a few times. The V gene is TRBV19, the J gene TRBJ1-3; the D gene is possibly TRBD1 (6 bases). V lost 4 bases and J lost 4, with 14 bases in between. CDR1 LNHDA and CDR2 SQIVND come from the germline V gene (reference sequence). CDR3 length: 15 residues. The CDR3 sequence: CASSTDRTGGNTIYF. CDR3 coding DNA: TGTGCCAGTAGTACTGACAGGACCGGAGGAAACACCATATATTTT.

The table lists this clonotype with a few counts. The chain carries TRBV6-4 and TRBJ1-2; the D is unclear. Germline V gene lookup returns CDR1 MRHNA and CDR2 SNTAGT. Trimming stripped 0 bases from V and 9 bases from J, with 20 bases between. CDR3 size: 16 residues. The CDR3, as DNA: TGTGCCAGCAGTGACTCATGGATAGGGAGGGATAGAAGCTACACCTTC. Amino acid sequence: CASSDSWIGRDRSYTF.

This clonotype was found a few times. The chain employs TRBV27 and TRBJ2-3, with TRBD2 matching over 11 bases. Looked up from germline, CDR1 is MNHEY and CDR2 is SMNVEV (reference sequence). The CDR3 has 15 residues. Trimming cost V 6 bases and J 1 base; bases outside gene matches: 3. CDR3 sequence (DNA): TGTGCCAGCAGGAATAGCGGGAGGGGCACAGATACGCAGTATTTT. Protein product: CASRNSGRGTDTQYF.

This clonotype was detected only a few times. V gene TRBV30 combines with J gene TRBJ2-3; a possible D gene is TRBD2 (6 bases). The germline V and J ends were trimmed by 2 bases and 2 bases, with 8 bases remaining between them. The CDR3 runs 13 residues. Looked up from germline, CDR1 is GTSNPN and CDR2 is SVGIG (reference sequence). The CDR3 protein is CAWSRESTDTQYF. The CDR3 DNA reads as TGTGCCTGGAGTCGGGAGTCCACAGATACGCAGTATTTT.

This clonotype has ten or more counts. The chain uses TRBV5-5 and TRBJ1-5; D ambiguous. Trimming left V 0 bases short and J 2 bases short, with 12 bases between. Germline loops: CDR1 SGHKS, CDR2 YYEKEE (reference sequence). This CDR3 contains 16 residues. In DNA, the CDR3 is TGTGCCAGCAGCTTGGAGCCCGCAGTGGGCAATCAGCCCCAGCATTTT. Residues: CASSLEPAVGNQPQHF.

This CDR3 reads CSARGGDRGPYEQYF. CDR3 DNA sequence: TGCAGTGCTAGGGGGGGGGACAGGGGGCCCTACGAGCAGTACTTC. V and J are TRBV20-1 and TRBJ2-7; 12 bases fit TRBD1. Germline V gene lookup returns CDR1 DFQATT and CDR2 SNEGSKA (reference sequence). After removal of 3 bases from V and 2 bases from J, the junction contained 5 bases not matched to a gene. This CDR3 contains 15 residues.

This clonotype was recorded only once. The J gene is TRBJ1-5, the V gene TRBV20-1; D call uncertain. Per the germline V gene, CDR1 is DFQATT and CDR2 is SNEGSKA (reference sequence). With 3 bases removed from V and 9 bases from J, the gap between germline ends came to 15 bases. CDR3 size: 13 residues. CDR3 nucleotide sequence: TGCAGTGCTAGTCGGACGGCCAAGGGGCCCCAGCATTTT. Translating gives CSASRTAKGPQHF.

This clonotype showed up many times. The V gene is TRBV20-1, the J gene TRBJ2-3, with 12 bases matching TRBD1. V was clipped by 5 bases and J by 6 bases; unmatched bases: 6. There are 14 residues in the CDR3. Germline lookup yields CDR1 DFQATT and CDR2 SNEGSKA (reference sequence). The CDR3 is CSAVGQGAGDTQYF. DNA of the CDR3: TGCAGTGCTGTGGGACAGGGGGCCGGGGATACGCAGTATTTT.

This chain joins TRBV20-1 and TRBJ1-3; 8 bases fit TRBD1. CDR1 and CDR2 (germline): DFQATT, SNEGSKA (reference sequence). Trimming at V came to 4 bases and at J to 1 base, leaving 9 bases not matched to a gene. The CDR3 has 16 amino acids. As DNA, the CDR3 is TGCAGTGCTATAGGGGACAGGTGGACGTCTGGAAACACCATATATTTT. It codes for CSAIGDRWTSGNTIYF.

The CDR3 bases are TGTGCCAGCAGCCAAGTTGGTAGTGAGGGCTACACCTTC. It specifies CASSQVGSEGYTF. The chain joins TRBV4-2 to TRBJ1-2, with D unresolved. Germline V gene lookup returns CDR1 LGHNA and CDR2 YNFKEQ. Trimming left V 1 base short and J 8 bases short, with 11 bases between. The CDR3 loop spans 13 amino acids.

This clonotype was counted at least ten times. The chain carries TRBV2 and TRBJ1-5, with D hard to call. CDR1 and CDR2 from the germline V gene are SNHLY and FYNNEI. Trimming pared 3 bases from V and 5 bases from J, leaving 14 bases between. This CDR3 is 15 amino acids long. The CDR3 sequence: CASSDSTLGYQPQHF. CDR3 coding DNA: TGTGCCAGCAGTGATAGTACCCTGGGATATCAGCCCCAGCATTTT.

V is TRBV7-9 and J is TRBJ2-5; TRBD2 is a possible D gene (5 bases). Germline V gene lookup returns CDR1 SEHNR and CDR2 FQNEAQ (reference sequence). This CDR3 contains 11 residues. Trimming pared 11 bases from V and 4 bases from J, leaving 11 bases between. As DNA, the CDR3 is TGTGCCCTACGGCGGGTAGAGACCCAGTACTTC. This codes for CALRRVETQYF.

The genes are TRBV20-1 and TRBJ2-1; no definite D call. CDR3 size: 11 residues. Between the trimmed V and J ends, which lost 5 bases and 8 bases, there was a span of 10 bases. Germline V gene sequence: CDR1 DFQATT, CDR2 SNEGSKA (reference sequence). CDR3 protein: CSAELSDEQFF. In nucleotides, the CDR3 is TGCAGTGCTGAACTGAGCGATGAGCAGTTCTTC.

This clonotype has just one count. The chain uses TRBV2 and TRBJ2-7; D might be TRBD1 or TRBD2, each matching 5 bases. Germline CDR1 SNHLY, CDR2 FYNNEI. Between the trimmed V and J ends, which lost 7 bases and 7 bases, there was a span of 17 bases. This CDR3 spans 13 amino acids. CDR3 sequence (DNA): TGTGCCAGCATAGGGGACGGGTCTGGGGAGCAGTACTTC. It codes for CASIGDGSGEQYF.

Many counts were recorded for this clonotype. The V and J genes are TRBV20-1 and TRBJ2-5; D gene uncertain. Germline V gives CDR1 DFQATT, CDR2 SNEGSKA (reference sequence). V lost 0 bases, J lost 5 bases, and 16 bases lay in between. There are 15 residues in the CDR3. The CDR3 protein is CSARDFKPPWETQYF. Here the CDR3 DNA reads TGCAGTGCTAGAGATTTTAAGCCCCCGTGGGAGACCCAGTACTTC.

This clonotype was picked up many times. The V and J genes are TRBV7-8 and TRBJ2-3; TRBD2 aligns across 8 bases. This CDR3 is 15 amino acids long. Trimming removed 5 bases from V and 0 bases from J; junction bases left unmatched: 4. Germline assignment: CDR1 SGHVS and CDR2 FQNEAQ. The CDR3 DNA reads as TGTGCCAGCAGCCCTCGACTAGCGAGCACAGATACGCAGTATTTT. This codes for CASSPRLASTDTQYF.

J is TRBJ1-4 and V is TRBV18; 9 bases are shared with TRBD1. The CDR3 length is 13 residues. The junction had 6 bases not matched to a gene; V was cut back by 8 bases and J by 8 bases. In germline, CDR1 is KGHSH, CDR2 LQKENI. The CDR3 bases are TGTGCCAGCCGGACAGGGGAAGTGGAAAAACTGTTTTTT. Translation: CASRTGEVEKLFF.

This clonotype was detected many times. The chain combines TRBV7-2 with TRBJ2-5, with 9 bases lining up with TRBD2. The CDR3 extends over 19 amino acids. V was pared by 1 base and J by 0 bases, with 12 bases of the junction left unmatched. Germline CDR1 and CDR2: SGHTA and FQGNSA. Here the CDR3 reads CASSLVLAGGGGYQETQYF. CDR3 in DNA: TGTGCCAGCAGCTTAGTTTTGGCGGGAGGGGGGGGGTACCAAGAGACCCAGTACTTC.

The chain employs TRBV5-1 and TRBJ2-5; no firm D call. This CDR3 is built from 13 residues. Germline values: CDR1 SGHRS, CDR2 YFSETQ. The V end lost 6 bases, the J end lost 5 bases, and 14 bases lay between the germline ends. CDR3 nucleotides: TGCGCCAGCACTCCTTCACGGGTGGAGACCCAGTACTTC. Its protein is CASTPSRVETQYF. The whole variable domain, remainder taken from reference TRBV5-1 and TRBJ2-5, is KAGVTQTPRYLIKTRGQQVTLSCSPISGHRSVSWYQQTPGQGLQFLFEYFSETQRNKGNFPGRFSGRQFSNSRSEMNVSTLELGDSALYLCASTPSRVETQYFGPGTRLLVL.

This clonotype was detected ten times or more. The genes are TRBV11-3 and TRBJ1-1, with TRBD1 identical over 10 bases. With V trimmed by 1 base and J by 5 bases, 19 bases remained unmatched. Germline V lookup: CDR1 SGHNT, CDR2 YENEEA. The CDR3 has 20 residues. CDR3 nucleotides: TGTGCCAGCAGCTTAGGGCAATGGTGGGGACAGGGGCCACAGCGGACTGAAGCTTTCTTT. Its protein product is CASSLGQWWGQGPQRTEAFF.

This clonotype turned up a few times. The chain has TRBV10-3 and TRBJ1-6; a possible D gene is TRBD1 (6 bases). Germline V lookup: CDR1 ENHRY, CDR2 SYGVKD. Between the trimmed V and J ends, which lost 6 bases and 6 bases, there was a span of 9 bases. This CDR3 contains 13 residues. CDR3 bases: TGTGCCATCAGCGAGGACAGTAATTCACCCCTCCACTTT. It codes for CAISEDSNSPLHF.

This clonotype was detected many times. The CDR3 spells CASSFGNGQANTEAFF. In DNA form, the CDR3 reads TGTGCCAGCAGCTTCGGAAACGGACAGGCGAACACTGAAGCTTTCTTT. The chain has TRBV11-2 and TRBJ1-1; TRBD1 agrees at 7 bases. V was clipped by 3 bases and J by 1 base; unmatched bases: 8. CDR1 and CDR2 (germline): SGHAT, FQNNGV. This CDR3 has 16 residues.

Details on this clonotype: At one end the junction does not follow the germline gene, possibly because of a read error. The V gene is TRBV19, the J gene TRBJ1-2; 9 bases line up with TRBD1. The CDR3 loop spans 15 amino acids. Germline V gives CDR1 LNHDA, CDR2 SQIVND (reference sequence). The DNA for the CDR3 is TGTGCCAGTAGTATTACTACAGGGGGCCTCTATGGCTACGCCTTC. It codes for CASSITTGGLYGYAF.

V is TRBV24-1 and J is TRBJ2-5; possibly TRBD2 for D (5 bases). CDR3 size: 18 residues. Trimming pared 4 bases from V and 4 bases from J, leaving 24 bases between. Germline V gene sequence: CDR1 KGHDR, CDR2 SFDVKD. The CDR3 region is CATSESGKADGYGETQYF. The CDR3 DNA reads as TGTGCCACCAGTGAATCCGGGAAGGCGGACGGTTACGGAGAGACCCAGTACTTC.